This T cell receptor (beta chain) was profiled in a study of CD8 T cells in ankylosing spondylitis. General study results and limits: Some of the motif variants had earlier been found in reactive arthritis patients' fluid and blood.

Scientists made TCR beta libraries using quantitative 5'-RACE with molecular barcodes. Each CDR3 protein is one row after TCRdb ran MiXCR on the 5' RACE reads. The sample lists about 220,000 distinct CDR3 sequences, about 10% occurring once. This clonotype showed up many times. The antigen remains unidentified. The V and J ends lost 10 bases and 6 bases respectively, with 13 bases between them. The CDR3 consists of 11 residues. CDR1 is MNHEY and CDR2 is SVGAGI in the germline V gene. The sample comprised blood, either unsorted or a sorted T cell fraction (not recorded which). The TCR was taken from a male donor with ankylosing spondylitis or in good health (not recorded which). This chain links TRBV6-5 with TRBJ2-7, with D perhaps assigned TRBD1 or TRBD2 (5 bases each). The DNA of the CDR3 is TGTGCCACCTGCTCCGGGGCCGAGCAGTACTTC. Translated: CATCSGAEQYF.